Listed here are 29 T cell receptor beta chains from one sample, sequenced in a study of T-cell reconstitution after alpha-beta-depleted transplantation in children. The library targeted TCRbeta and was prepared with unique molecular identifiers. TCRdb processed the PCR reads anew with MiXCR; each CDR3 protein has one entry. Among hundreds of thousands of distinct CDR3 sequences listed, 10% to 15% were seen once. Sequencing used PBMCs, mostly from graft donor cells, obtained 360 days after TCRalphabeta/CD19-depleted stem cell transplant. These receptors came from a male patient aged 10-17 years who had a stem cell transplant for acute myeloid leukemia, so the T cells may come from the graft donor.

This clonotype was found a few times. The rearrangement links TRBV18 to TRBJ2-7; 13 bases fit TRBD2. Germline V gives CDR1 KGHSH, CDR2 LQKENI. V shed 5 bases, J shed 0 bases, and the junction held 7 bases outside the gene matches. The CDR3 is 17 amino acids. This CDR3 is CASSAGTSGIFSYEQYF. The CDR3 nucleotides read TGTGCCAGCTCAGCCGGGACTAGCGGGATCTTCTCCTACGAGCAGTACTTC.

The chain uses TRBV20-1 and TRBJ2-2; no clear D gene. V lost 4 bases, J lost 7 bases, and 7 bases lay in between. Per germline, CDR1 DFQATT and CDR2 SNEGSKA (reference sequence). The CDR3 is 11 residues long. This CDR3 reads CSANRFGELFF. CDR3 DNA: TGCAGTGCTAATCGCTTCGGGGAGCTGTTTTTT.

The chain employs TRBV15 and TRBJ2-7; D gene unclear. Trimming took 10 bases from V and 1 from J, leaving 17 bases between them. Per germline, CDR1 LNHNV and CDR2 YYDKDF (reference sequence). The CDR3 runs to 14 residues. Here the CDR3 reads CASSRTPSSYEQYF. The CDR3 nucleotides read TGTGCCAGCAGTAGGACGCCCTCATCCTACGAGCAGTACTTC. Full variable domain (rest looked up from reference TRBV15 and TRBJ2-7): DAMVIQNPRYQVTQFGKPVTLSCSQTLNHNVMYWYQQKSSQAPKLLFHYYDKDFNNEADTPDNFQSRRPNTSFCFLDIRSPGLGDTAMYLCASSRTPSSYEQYFGPGTRLTVT.

This clonotype was seen a handful of times. The rearrangement joins TRBV7-9 to TRBJ2-3; tentative D call: TRBD2 (6 bases). CDR3 size: 14 residues. Trimming removed 1 base at V and 4 bases at J, with 9 bases between. CDR1 is SEHNR, CDR2 FQNEAQ, per germline (reference sequence). CDR3 amino acids: CASSLDGSPDTQYF. DNA for the CDR3: TGTGCCAGCAGCTTAGACGGGAGCCCAGATACGCAGTATTTT. The variable domain in full, completed from reference TRBV7-9 and TRBJ2-3, reads DTGVSQNPRHKITKRGQNVTFRCDPISEHNRLYWYRQTLGQGPEFLTYFQNEAQLEKSRLLSDRFSAERPKGSFSTLEIQRTEQGDSAMYLCASSLDGSPDTQYFGPGTRLTVL.

Only a few counts were recorded for this clonotype. The V gene is TRBV4-2, the J gene TRBJ2-5, with 12 bases that match TRBD2. With V trimmed by 0 bases and J by 5 bases, 10 bases remained unmatched. The CDR3 has 18 amino acids. Per germline, CDR1 LGHNA and CDR2 YNFKEQ. The CDR3 sequence is CASSQDSSTSGSRETQYF. The CDR3 nucleotides are TGTGCCAGCAGCCAAGATTCGTCGACTAGCGGGAGTCGGGAGACCCAGTACTTC.

This clonotype was found once. The chain combines TRBV27 with TRBJ2-1; tentative D call: TRBD2 (5 bases). Germline CDR1 and CDR2: MNHEY and SMNVEV (reference sequence). The CDR3 is 12 amino acids. Trimming shortened V by 3 bases and J by 11 bases, and 11 bases separated the two germline ends. The chain's CDR3 is CASSFLANQQFF. CDR3 DNA sequence: TGTGCCAGCAGTTTTCTAGCTAATCAGCAGTTCTTC.

CDR3 in DNA: TGCAGCACTCTAGCGGGAGGGCCAATAGGCACAGATACGCAGTATTTT. It yields the protein CSTLAGGPIGTDTQYF. The chain joins TRBV20-1 to TRBJ2-3; 12 positions agree with TRBD2. CDR1 and CDR2 from the germline V gene are DFQATT and SNEGSKA (reference sequence). There are 16 residues in the CDR3.

The rearrangement joins TRBV6-1 to TRBJ2-2, with D perhaps TRBD2 (6 bases). Germline V gives CDR1 MNHNS, CDR2 SASEGT. The CDR3 is 16 residues long. The V end lost 9 bases, the J end lost 3 bases, and 20 bases lay between the germline ends. Here the CDR3 reads CASGMVGEVYTGELFF. DNA of the CDR3: TGTGCCAGTGGAATGGTGGGGGAGGTTTACACCGGGGAGCTGTTTTTT.

The J gene is TRBJ2-1, the V gene TRBV14, with 13 bases that match TRBD2. V lost 4 bases to trimming and J lost 3 bases; unmatched junction nucleotides: 12. This CDR3 contains 19 residues. Germline V lookup: CDR1 SGHDN, CDR2 FVKESK. The CDR3 sequence: CASSPLPGLAGNFYNEQFF. The CDR3 bases are TGTGCCAGCAGCCCGTTACCGGGACTAGCGGGAAACTTCTACAATGAGCAGTTCTTC. The full variable domain, with the rest looked up from reference TRBV14 and TRBJ2-1, is EAGVTQFPSHSVIEKGQTVTLRCDPISGHDNLYWYRRVMGKEIKFLLHFVKESKQDESGMPNNRFLAERTGGTYSTLKVQPAELEDSGVYFCASSPLPGLAGNFYNEQFFGPGTRLTVL.

The genes are TRBV29-1 and TRBJ2-4; D unresolved. In germline, CDR1 is SQVTM, CDR2 ANQGSEA. V was cut by 7 bases and J by 8 bases, with 18 bases left in between. This CDR3 region has 13 residues. CDR3 in DNA: TGCAGCGGAGACCGACCCCTCCGGCACATTCAGTACTTC. Its protein is CSGDRPLRHIQYF.

The sample holds many counts of this clonotype. The rearrangement joins TRBV7-9 to TRBJ2-7; 9 bases line up with TRBD1. Germline loops: CDR1 SEHNR, CDR2 FQNEAQ (reference sequence). V was clipped by 7 bases and J by 9 bases; unmatched bases: 19. The CDR3 has 16 residues. DNA for the CDR3: TGTGCCAGCAAGAAATGGGAGGGACAGGGTATATTTTTGCAGTACTTC. Encoded protein: CASKKWEGQGIFLQYF.

This clonotype has more than one count but fewer than ten. This sequence joins TRBV9 and TRBJ2-3; D is undetermined. The V gene lost 0 bases and the J gene lost 2 bases, with 10 bases spanning the gap. This CDR3 is 15 amino acids long. Germline values: CDR1 SGDLS, CDR2 YYNGEE. CDR3 bases: TGTGCCAGCAGCGTAGGTGCACCCCCCACAGATACGCAGTATTTT. This codes for CASSVGAPPTDTQYF.

This chain uses TRBV7-3 with TRBJ2-1; the match to TRBD2 covers 8 bases. This CDR3 has 14 amino acids. The ends lost 2 bases at V and 7 bases at J; junction bases unmatched: 4. Germline CDR1 and CDR2: SGHTA and FQGTGA. This CDR3 reads CASSLETSANEQFF. The DNA of the CDR3 is TGTGCCAGCAGCTTAGAGACTAGCGCGAATGAGCAGTTCTTC.

With regard to this clonotype: One end of the junction fails to match germline, which may point to a read error. The rearrangement joins TRBV7-8 to TRBJ2-7; 14 bases fit TRBD2. CDR3 size: 16 residues. Germline-derived CDR1 and CDR2 are SGHVS and FQNEAQ. CDR3 sequence reads: CASSLFGTSGSYEQYF. Written as DNA, the CDR3 is TGTGCCAGCAGCTTATTCGGGACTAGCGGGAGTTACGAACAGTACTTC. Drawing the rest from reference TRBV7-8 and TRBJ2-7, the complete variable domain is GAGVSQSPRYKVAKRGQDVALRCDPISGHVSLFWYQQALGQGPEFLTYFQNEAQLDKSGLPSDRFFAERPEGSVSTLKIQRTQQEDSAVYLCASSLFGTSGSYEQYFGPGTRLTVT.

The chain uses TRBV7-8 and TRBJ2-1, with 11 nucleotides matching TRBD2. V dropped 7 bases and J dropped 0; count of bases not matched to a gene: 8. This CDR3 spans 17 amino acids. Per the germline V gene, CDR1 is SGHVS and CDR2 is FQNEAQ. The CDR3 sequence is CASTGTSGLSSYNEQFF. The DNA of the CDR3 is TGTGCCAGCACCGGGACTAGCGGTTTAAGCTCCTACAATGAGCAGTTCTTC.

This chain joins TRBV7-3 and TRBJ1-2; D is unclear. The length of the CDR3 is 14 residues. The germline CDR1 and CDR2 sequences are SGHTA and FQGTGA. V shed 5 bases and J shed 8 bases, with 18 bases lying between them. CDR3 residues: CASSGVSGILGYTF. The CDR3 region has the DNA TGTGCCAGCAGCGGGGTTTCGGGGATACTAGGCTACACCTTC. Full variable domain (missing parts from reference TRBV7-3 and TRBJ1-2): GAGVSQTPSNKVTEKGKYVELRCDPISGHTALYWYRQSLGQGPEFLIYFQGTGAADDSGLPNDRFFAVRPEGSVSTLKIQRTERGDSAVYLCASSGVSGILGYTFGSGTRLTVV.

This clonotype was seen only a few times. V usage is TRBV15 and J usage is TRBJ1-2; D is unclear. Germline V gene lookup returns CDR1 LNHNV and CDR2 YYDKDF (reference sequence). With 0 bases removed from V and 1 base from J, the gap between germline ends came to 6 bases. There are 14 residues in the CDR3. CDR3 DNA: TGTGCCACCAGCAGAGAACAGATTAACTATGGCTACACCTTC. Translated: CATSREQINYGYTF.

This clonotype was seen a few times. The rearrangement links TRBV20-1 to TRBJ2-7; the D is unclear. The CDR3 sequence is 12 residues long. Germline CDR1 reads DFQATT; CDR2 reads SNEGSKA (reference sequence). Trimming shortened V by 5 bases and J by 3 bases, and 11 bases separated the two germline ends. The CDR3 sequence: CSAYTQIYEQYF. The CDR3 DNA reads TGCAGTGCTTATACTCAGATCTACGAGCAGTACTTC.

This clonotype was counted ten times or more. This sequence joins TRBV29-1 and TRBJ1-1; TRBD1 agrees at 8 bases. The CDR3 runs to 14 residues. The germline gives CDR1 SQVTM, CDR2 ANQGSEA. V gave up 4 bases and J gave up 2 bases; unmatched junction bases: 6. The CDR3 here is CSVGQGWRNTEAFF. DNA for the CDR3: TGCAGCGTTGGACAGGGGTGGCGAAACACTGAAGCTTTCTTT.

This clonotype came up many times. This chain joins TRBV20-1 and TRBJ2-1; a possible D gene is TRBD1 (6 bases). V shed 3 bases and J shed 4 bases, with 22 bases lying between them. The CDR3 covers 17 residues. Germline CDR1 is DFQATT and CDR2 is SNEGSKA (reference sequence). In nucleotides, the CDR3 is TGCAGTGCTAGCTCTTTGGGGTCAGGGGAGAAGTACAATGAGCAGTTCTTC. Translated, it gives CSASSLGSGEKYNEQFF.

The sample holds a few counts of this clonotype. CDR3 nucleotides: TGTGCCAGCAGCCTCGGACTAGCGGGAGGTGAATACGAGCAGTACTTC. Translation gives CASSLGLAGGEYEQYF. This chain uses TRBV7-3 with TRBJ2-7; TRBD2 agrees at 14 bases. This CDR3 is 16 amino acids long. V lost 5 bases, J lost 4 bases, and 7 bases stayed unmatched. Germline V gene lookup returns CDR1 SGHTA and CDR2 FQGTGA.

The chain joins TRBV5-1 to TRBJ2-4, with a possible D match to TRBD2 (7 bases). The CDR3 is 17 amino acids. Deletions cut 5 bases from V and 0 bases from J, with 18 bases between. Germline loops: CDR1 SGHRS, CDR2 YFSETQ. DNA for the CDR3: TGCGCCAGCAGTCCATTGGCGGGGGCGGGAGCCAAAAACATTCAGTACTTC. Translating it yields CASSPLAGAGAKNIQYF.

CDR3 in amino acids: CASSEGTDYGYTF. CDR3 bases: TGTGCCAGCAGTGAAGGGACAGACTATGGCTACACCTTC. V gene TRBV25-1 combines with J gene TRBJ1-2; 7 nucleotides align to TRBD1. Germline values: CDR1 MGHDK, CDR2 SYGVNS. V dropped 2 bases and J dropped 3; count of bases not matched to a gene: 0. The CDR3 spans 13 residues.

A few counts support this clonotype. The chain employs TRBV29-1 and TRBJ2-3; 12 bases align to TRBD2. V was clipped by 5 bases and J by 4 bases; unmatched bases: 7. There are 15 residues in the CDR3. CDR1 is SQVTM and CDR2 is ANQGSEA in the germline V gene. CDR3 residues: CSVSTSGSSSDTQYF. CDR3 nucleotides: TGCAGCGTTTCGACTAGCGGGAGTTCTTCAGATACGCAGTATTTT.

This clonotype was found many times. The chain uses TRBV4-3 and TRBJ2-2; no clear D. The CDR3 covers 16 residues. Germline V gives CDR1 LGHNA, CDR2 YSLEER. The V and J ends lost 3 bases and 1 base respectively, with 12 bases between them. The DNA for the CDR3 is TGCGCCAGCAGCCAGGCCGGCCTAGGGAACACCGGGGAGCTGTTTTTT. Translated: CASSQAGLGNTGELFF.

This clonotype showed up just a few times. V and J are TRBV30 and TRBJ2-1; 15 bases align to TRBD2. From germline, CDR1 is GTSNPN and CDR2 SVGIG (reference sequence). The V segment lost 5 bases and the J segment 5 bases; nucleotides outside the gene matches: 10. The CDR3 runs to 17 residues. CDR3 amino acids: CAWGWTSGRARDNEQFF. The CDR3 region has the DNA TGTGCCTGGGGTTGGACTAGCGGGAGGGCCCGGGACAATGAGCAGTTCTTC.

At least ten counts were recorded for this clonotype. The CDR3: CASSQDSGGWWPYNEQFF. In DNA form, the CDR3 reads TGCGCCAGCAGCCAAGATAGCGGCGGCTGGTGGCCCTACAATGAGCAGTTCTTC. The V gene is TRBV4-3, the J gene TRBJ2-1, with D tentatively TRBD2 (6 bases). CDR1 is LGHNA and CDR2 is YSLEER in the germline V gene. The CDR3 consists of 18 residues. With 0 bases removed from V and 2 bases from J, the gap between germline ends came to 17 bases.

The sample holds one count of this clonotype. The V and J genes are TRBV7-6 and TRBJ2-2; D is undetermined. The germline V gene has CDR1 SGHVS and CDR2 FNYEAQ. The CDR3 covers 14 residues. Trimming took 1 base from V and 5 from J, leaving 8 bases between them. The CDR3 reads CASSLGVRTGELFF. The CDR3 DNA sequence: TGTGCCAGCAGCTTAGGTGTGCGTACCGGGGAGCTGTTTTTT.

This clonotype was observed a handful of times. The chain combines TRBV29-1 with TRBJ1-1, with a possible D match to TRBD1 (5 bases). CDR3 length: 14 amino acids. Germline loops: CDR1 SQVTM, CDR2 ANQGSEA. The V and J ends lost 1 base and 4 bases respectively, with 13 bases between them. CDR3: CSVEGGRLLTEAFF. Here the CDR3 DNA reads TGCAGCGTTGAAGGGGGACGGCTGCTCACTGAAGCTTTCTTT.